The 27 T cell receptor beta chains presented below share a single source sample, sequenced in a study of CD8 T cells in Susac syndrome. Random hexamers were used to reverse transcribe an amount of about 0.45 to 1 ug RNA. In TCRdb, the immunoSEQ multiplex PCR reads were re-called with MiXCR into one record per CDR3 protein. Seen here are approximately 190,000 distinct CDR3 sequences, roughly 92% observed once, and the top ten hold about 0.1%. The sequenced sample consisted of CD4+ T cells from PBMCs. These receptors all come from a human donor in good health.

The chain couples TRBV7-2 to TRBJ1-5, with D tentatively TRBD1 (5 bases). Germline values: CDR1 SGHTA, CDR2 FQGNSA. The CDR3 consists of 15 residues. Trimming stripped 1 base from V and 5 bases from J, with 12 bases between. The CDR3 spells CASSLGIQGDQPQHF. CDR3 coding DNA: TGTGCCAGCAGCTTAGGGATCCAAGGGGATCAGCCCCAGCATTTT.

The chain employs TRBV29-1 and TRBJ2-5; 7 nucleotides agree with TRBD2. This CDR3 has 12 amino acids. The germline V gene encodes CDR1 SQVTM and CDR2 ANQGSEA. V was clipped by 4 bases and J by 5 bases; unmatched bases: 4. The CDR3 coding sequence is TGCAGCGTTGGACTAGCTTTCGAGACCCAGTACTTC. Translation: CSVGLAFETQYF. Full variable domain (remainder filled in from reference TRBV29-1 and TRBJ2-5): SAVISQKPSRDICQRGTSLTIQCQVDSQVTMMFWYRQQPGQSLTLIATANQGSEATYESGFVIDKFPISRPNLTFSTLTVSNMSPEDSSIYLCSVGLAFETQYFGPGTRLLVL.

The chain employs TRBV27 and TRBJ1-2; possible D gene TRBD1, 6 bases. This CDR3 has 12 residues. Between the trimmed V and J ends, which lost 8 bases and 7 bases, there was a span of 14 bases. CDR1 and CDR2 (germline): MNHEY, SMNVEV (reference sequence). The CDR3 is CASARQDSGYTF. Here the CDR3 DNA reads TGTGCCAGCGCCCGACAGGACAGTGGCTACACCTTC.

The CDR3 region has the DNA TGTGCCAGTAGTCCACGACAGGGTATGAGCTATGGCTACACCTTC. Translating it yields CASSPRQGMSYGYTF. This chain joins TRBV19 and TRBJ1-2; 7 nucleotides match TRBD1. Germline loops: CDR1 LNHDA, CDR2 SQIVND (reference sequence). CDR3 length: 15 residues. V lost 5 bases, J lost 4 bases, and 10 bases stayed unmatched. Full variable domain (missing parts from reference TRBV19 and TRBJ1-2): DGGITQSPKYLFRKEGQNVTLSCEQNLNHDAMYWYRQDPGQGLRLIYYSQIVNDFQKGDIAEGYSVSREKKESFPLTVTSAQKNPTAFYLCASSPRQGMSYGYTFGSGTRLTVV.

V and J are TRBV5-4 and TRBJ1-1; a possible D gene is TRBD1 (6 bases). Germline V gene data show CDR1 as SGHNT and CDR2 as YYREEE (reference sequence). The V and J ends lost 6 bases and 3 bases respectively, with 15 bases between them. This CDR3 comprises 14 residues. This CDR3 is CASTLGGRDTEAFF. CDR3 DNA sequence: TGTGCCAGCACCCTCGGGGGGCGAGACACTGAAGCTTTCTTT.

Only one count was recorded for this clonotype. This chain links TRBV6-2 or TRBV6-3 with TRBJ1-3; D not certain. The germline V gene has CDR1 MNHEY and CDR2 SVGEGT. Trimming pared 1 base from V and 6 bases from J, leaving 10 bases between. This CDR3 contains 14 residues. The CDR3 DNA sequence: TGTGCCAGCAGTTACTACGGATACGAAAACACCATATATTTT. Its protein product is CASSYYGYENTIYF.

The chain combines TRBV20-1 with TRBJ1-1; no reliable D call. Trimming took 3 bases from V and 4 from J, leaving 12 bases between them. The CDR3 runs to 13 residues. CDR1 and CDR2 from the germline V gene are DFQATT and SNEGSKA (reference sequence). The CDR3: CSASPPDVTEAFF. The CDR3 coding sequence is TGCAGTGCTAGCCCCCCGGATGTCACTGAAGCTTTCTTT.

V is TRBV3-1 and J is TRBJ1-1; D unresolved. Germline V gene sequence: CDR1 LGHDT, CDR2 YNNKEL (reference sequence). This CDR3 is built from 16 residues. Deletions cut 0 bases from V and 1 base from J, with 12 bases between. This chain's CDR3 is CASSQDSRPKNTEAFF. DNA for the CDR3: TGTGCCAGCAGCCAAGATAGTAGACCCAAGAACACTGAAGCTTTCTTT.

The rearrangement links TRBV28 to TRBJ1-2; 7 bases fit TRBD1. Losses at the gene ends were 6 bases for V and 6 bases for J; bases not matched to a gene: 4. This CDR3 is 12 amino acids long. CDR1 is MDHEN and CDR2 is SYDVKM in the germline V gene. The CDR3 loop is CASRDRTHGYTF. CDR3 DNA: TGTGCCAGCAGGGACAGGACCCATGGCTACACCTTC.

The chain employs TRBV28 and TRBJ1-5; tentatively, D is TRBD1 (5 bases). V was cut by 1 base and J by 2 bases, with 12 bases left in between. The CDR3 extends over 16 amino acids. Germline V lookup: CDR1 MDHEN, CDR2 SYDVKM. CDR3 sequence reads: CASSLSQAWGNQPQHF. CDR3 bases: TGTGCCAGCAGTTTATCACAGGCGTGGGGCAATCAGCCCCAGCATTTT.

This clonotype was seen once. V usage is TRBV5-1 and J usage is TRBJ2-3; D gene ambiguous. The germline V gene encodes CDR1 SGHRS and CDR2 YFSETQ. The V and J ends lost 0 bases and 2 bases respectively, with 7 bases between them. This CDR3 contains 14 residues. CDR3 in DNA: TGCGCCAGCAGCTTGGCGGCCCCCACAGATACGCAGTATTTT. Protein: CASSLAAPTDTQYF.

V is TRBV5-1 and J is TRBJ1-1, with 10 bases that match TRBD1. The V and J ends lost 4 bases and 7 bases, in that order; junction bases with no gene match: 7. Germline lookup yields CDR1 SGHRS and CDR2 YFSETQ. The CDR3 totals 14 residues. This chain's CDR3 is CASSPRQGASEAFF. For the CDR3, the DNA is TGCGCCAGCAGCCCGAGACAGGGGGCTAGTGAAGCTTTCTTT.

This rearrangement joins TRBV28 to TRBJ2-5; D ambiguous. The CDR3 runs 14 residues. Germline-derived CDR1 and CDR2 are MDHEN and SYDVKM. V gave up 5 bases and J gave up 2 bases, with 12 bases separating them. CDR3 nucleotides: TGTGCCAGCAGTACGTGGCCCTCACAAGAGACCCAGTACTTC. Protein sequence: CASSTWPSQETQYF.

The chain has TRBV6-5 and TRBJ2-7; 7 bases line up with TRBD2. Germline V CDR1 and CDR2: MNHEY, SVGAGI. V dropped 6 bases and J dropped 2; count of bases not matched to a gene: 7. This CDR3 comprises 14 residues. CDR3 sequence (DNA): TGTGCCAGCAGGCGACAGCGGGGCCCCTACGAGCAGTACGTC. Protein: CASRRQRGPYEQYV.

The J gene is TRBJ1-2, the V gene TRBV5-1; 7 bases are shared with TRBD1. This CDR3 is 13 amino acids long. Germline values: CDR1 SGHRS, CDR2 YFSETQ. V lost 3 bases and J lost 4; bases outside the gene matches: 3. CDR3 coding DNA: TGCGCCAGCAGCTCAGGGACAGTCTATGGCTACACCTTC. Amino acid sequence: CASSSGTVYGYTF.

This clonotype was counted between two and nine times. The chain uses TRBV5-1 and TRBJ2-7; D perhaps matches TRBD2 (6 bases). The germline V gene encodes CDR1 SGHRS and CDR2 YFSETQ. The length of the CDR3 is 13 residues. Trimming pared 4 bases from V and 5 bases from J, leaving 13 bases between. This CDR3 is CASSGTDFNEQYF. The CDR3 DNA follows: TGCGCCAGCAGCGGGACTGACTTCAACGAGCAGTACTTC.

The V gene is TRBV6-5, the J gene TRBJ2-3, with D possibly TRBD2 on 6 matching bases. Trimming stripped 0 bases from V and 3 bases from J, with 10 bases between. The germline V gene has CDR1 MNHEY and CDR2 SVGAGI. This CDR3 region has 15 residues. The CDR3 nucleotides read TGTGCCAGCAGTTACTCCGGGACTCCTACAGATACGCAGTATTTT. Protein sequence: CASSYSGTPTDTQYF.

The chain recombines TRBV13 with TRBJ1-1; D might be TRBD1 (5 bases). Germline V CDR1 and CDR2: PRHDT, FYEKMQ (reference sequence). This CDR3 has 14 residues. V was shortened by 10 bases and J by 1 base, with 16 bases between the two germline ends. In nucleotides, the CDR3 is TGTGCCACGGAGCGAGGACACCAGAACACTGAAGCTTTCTTT. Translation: CATERGHQNTEAFF.

Written as DNA, the CDR3 is TGCAGTGCTACCACAGGGAAAGGCAATCAGCCCCAGCATTTT. Its protein is CSATTGKGNQPQHF. The chain joins TRBV20-1 to TRBJ1-5; the D gene is possibly TRBD1 (6 bases). The CDR3 contains 14 residues. The germline V gene encodes CDR1 DFQATT and CDR2 SNEGSKA (reference sequence). V dropped 4 bases and J dropped 2 bases, with 12 bases sitting between them.

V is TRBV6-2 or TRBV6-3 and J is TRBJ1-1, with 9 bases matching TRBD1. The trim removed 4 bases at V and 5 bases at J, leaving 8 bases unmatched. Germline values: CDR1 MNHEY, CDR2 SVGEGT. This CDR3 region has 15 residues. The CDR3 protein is CASSSAGQGDTEAFF. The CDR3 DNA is TGTGCCAGCAGTTCCGCGGGACAGGGCGATACTGAAGCTTTCTTT.

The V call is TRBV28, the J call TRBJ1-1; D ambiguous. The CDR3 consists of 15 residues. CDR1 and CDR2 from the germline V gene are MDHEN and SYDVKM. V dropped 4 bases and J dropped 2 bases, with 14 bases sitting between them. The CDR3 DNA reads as TGTGCCAGCAGTTCAACGGTGCGGAGAAACACTGAAGCTTTCTTT. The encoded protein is CASSSTVRRNTEAFF.

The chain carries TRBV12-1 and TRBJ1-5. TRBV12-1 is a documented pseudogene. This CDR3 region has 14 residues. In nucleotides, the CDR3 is TGTGCCAGCAGCTTTCGCTATAGCAATCAGCCCCAGCATTTT. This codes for CASSFRYSNQPQHF.

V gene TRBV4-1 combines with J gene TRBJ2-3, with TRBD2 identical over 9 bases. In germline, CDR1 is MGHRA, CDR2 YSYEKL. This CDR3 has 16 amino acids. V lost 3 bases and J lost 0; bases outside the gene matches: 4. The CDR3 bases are TGCGCCAGCAGCCATGGTACTAGCGGGAGCACAGATACGCAGTATTTT. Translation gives CASSHGTSGSTDTQYF.

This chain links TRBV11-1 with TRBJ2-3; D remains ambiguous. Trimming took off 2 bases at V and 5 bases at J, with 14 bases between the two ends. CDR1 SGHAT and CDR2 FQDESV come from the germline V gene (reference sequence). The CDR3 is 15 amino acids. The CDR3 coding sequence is TGTGCCAGCAGCTTAAGTCGGTGGGGTCAAGATACGCAGTATTTT. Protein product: CASSLSRWGQDTQYF.

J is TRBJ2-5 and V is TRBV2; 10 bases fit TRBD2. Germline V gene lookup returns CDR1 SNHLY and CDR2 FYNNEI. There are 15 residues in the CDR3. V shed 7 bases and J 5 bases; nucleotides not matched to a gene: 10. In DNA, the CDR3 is TGTGCCAGCATAGACAGCGGGGGGGTCTTCGAGACCCAGTACTTC. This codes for CASIDSGGVFETQYF.

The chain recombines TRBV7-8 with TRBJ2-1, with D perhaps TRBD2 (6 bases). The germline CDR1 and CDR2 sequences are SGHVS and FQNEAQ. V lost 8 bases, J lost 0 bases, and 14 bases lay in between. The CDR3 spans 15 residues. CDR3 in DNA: TGTGCCAGCGGGGACGGGGGTTTCTCCTACAATGAGCAGTTCTTC. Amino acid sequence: CASGDGGFSYNEQFF.

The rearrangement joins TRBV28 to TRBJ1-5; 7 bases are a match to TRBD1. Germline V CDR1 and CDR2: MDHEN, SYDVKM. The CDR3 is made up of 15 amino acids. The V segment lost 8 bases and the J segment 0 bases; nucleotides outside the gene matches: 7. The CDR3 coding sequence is TGTGCCAGCGGGGACAGTCCTTATAGCAATCAGCCCCAGCATTTT. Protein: CASGDSPYSNQPQHF.